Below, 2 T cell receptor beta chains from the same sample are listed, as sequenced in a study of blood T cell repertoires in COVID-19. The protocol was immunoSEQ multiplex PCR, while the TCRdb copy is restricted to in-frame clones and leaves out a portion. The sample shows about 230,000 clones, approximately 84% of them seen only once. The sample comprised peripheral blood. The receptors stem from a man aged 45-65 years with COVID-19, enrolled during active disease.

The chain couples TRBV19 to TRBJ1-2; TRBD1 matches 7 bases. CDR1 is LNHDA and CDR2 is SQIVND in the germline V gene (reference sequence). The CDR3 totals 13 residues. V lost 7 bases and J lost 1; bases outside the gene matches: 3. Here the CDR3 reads CASKTGVNYGYTF. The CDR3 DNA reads TGTGCCAGTAAAACAGGGGTTAACTATGGCTACACCTTC.

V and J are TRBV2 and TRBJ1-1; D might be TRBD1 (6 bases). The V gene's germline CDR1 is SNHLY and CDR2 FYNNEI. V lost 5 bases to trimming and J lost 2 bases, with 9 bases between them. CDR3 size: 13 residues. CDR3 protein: CASSTTGNTEAFF. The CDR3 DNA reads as TGTGCCAGCAGTACGACAGGAAACACTGAAGCTTTCTTT.